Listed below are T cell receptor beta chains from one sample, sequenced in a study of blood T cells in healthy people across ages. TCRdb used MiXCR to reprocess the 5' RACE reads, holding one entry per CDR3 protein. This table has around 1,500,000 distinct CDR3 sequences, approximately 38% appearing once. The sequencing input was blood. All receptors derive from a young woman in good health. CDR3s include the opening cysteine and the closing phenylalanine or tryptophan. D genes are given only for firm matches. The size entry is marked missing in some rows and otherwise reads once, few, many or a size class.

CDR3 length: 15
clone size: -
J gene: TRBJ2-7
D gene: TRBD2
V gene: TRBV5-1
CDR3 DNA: TGCGCCAGCAGCAGACCAGCGGGAGGAACTTACGAGCAGTACTTC
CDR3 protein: CASSRPAGGTYEQYF

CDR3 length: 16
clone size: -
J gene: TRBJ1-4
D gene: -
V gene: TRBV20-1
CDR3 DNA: TGCAGTGCAACTCCCGACGGGGGACGGGCTAATGAAAAACTGTTTTTT
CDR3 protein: CSATPDGGRANEKLFF

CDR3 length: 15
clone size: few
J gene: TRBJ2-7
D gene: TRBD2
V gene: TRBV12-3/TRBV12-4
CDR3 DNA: TGTGCCAGCAGTTCCTTTAGCGGGGGGAACTACGAGCAGTACTTC
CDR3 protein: CASSSFSGGNYEQYF

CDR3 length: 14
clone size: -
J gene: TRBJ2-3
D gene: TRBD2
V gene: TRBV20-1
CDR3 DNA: TGCAGTGCTCCCCGACTAGCCGGTACAGATACGCAGTATTTT
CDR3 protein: CSAPRLAGTDTQYF

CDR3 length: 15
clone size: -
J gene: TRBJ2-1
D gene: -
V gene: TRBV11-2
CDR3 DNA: TGTGCCAGCAGCCCTACAAGGGGGGTATACAATGAGCAGTTCTTC
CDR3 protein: CASSPTRGVYNEQFF

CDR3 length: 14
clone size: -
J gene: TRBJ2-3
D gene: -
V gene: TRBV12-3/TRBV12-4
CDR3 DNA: TGTGCCAGCAGTTTATCCGGGGGTGCAGATGCGCAGTATTTT
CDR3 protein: CASSLSGGADAQYF

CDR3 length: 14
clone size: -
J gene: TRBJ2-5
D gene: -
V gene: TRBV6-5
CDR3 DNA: TGTGCCAGCAGGATCCAAGTTGGGAGCAATGAGCAGTACTTC
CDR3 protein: CASRIQVGSNEQYF

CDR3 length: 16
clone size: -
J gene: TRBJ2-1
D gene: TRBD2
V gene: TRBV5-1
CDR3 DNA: TGCGCCAGCAGCTTGGTGGCGGGAGAGACCTACAATGAGCAGTTCTTC
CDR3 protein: CASSLVAGETYNEQFF

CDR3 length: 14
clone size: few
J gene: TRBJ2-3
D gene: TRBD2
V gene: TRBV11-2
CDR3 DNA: TGTGCCAGCAGCTTTAGCGGGTCCGGAGATACGCAGTATTTT
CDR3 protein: CASSFSGSGDTQYF

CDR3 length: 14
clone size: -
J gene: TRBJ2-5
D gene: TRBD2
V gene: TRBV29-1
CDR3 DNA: TGCAGCGTCGCACCGGGGGGACTTCAAGAGACCCAGTACTTC
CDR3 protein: CSVAPGGLQETQYF

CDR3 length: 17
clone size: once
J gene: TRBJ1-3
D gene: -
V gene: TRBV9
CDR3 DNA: TGTGCCAGCAGCGTCGCCGGGACGGCCCGTTCTGGAAACACCATATATTTT
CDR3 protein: CASSVAGTARSGNTIYF

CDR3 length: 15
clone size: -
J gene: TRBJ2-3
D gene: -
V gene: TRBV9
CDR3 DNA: TGTGCCAGCAGCGAGACCCCTGGGGTCACAGATACGCAGTATTTT
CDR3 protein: CASSETPGVTDTQYF

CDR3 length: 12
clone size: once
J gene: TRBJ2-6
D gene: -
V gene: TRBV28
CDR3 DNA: TGTGCCAGCAGTTTAGCTAGGGGCGTCCTGACTTTC
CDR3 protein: CASSLARGVLTF

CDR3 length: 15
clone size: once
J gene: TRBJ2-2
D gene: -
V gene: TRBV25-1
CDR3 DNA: TGTGCCAGCAGTGAGACTAGTTTATGGCCCGGGGAGCTGTTTTTT
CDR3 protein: CASSETSLWPGELFF

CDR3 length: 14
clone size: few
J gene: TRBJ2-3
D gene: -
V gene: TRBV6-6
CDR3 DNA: TGTGCCAGCAGTTACGGTCTAGCATCAGATACGCAGTATTTT
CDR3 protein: CASSYGLASDTQYF

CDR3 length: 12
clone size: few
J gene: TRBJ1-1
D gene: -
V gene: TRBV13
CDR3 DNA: TGTGCCAGCTGGACCCCGAACACTGAAGCTTTCTTT
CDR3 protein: CASWTPNTEAFF

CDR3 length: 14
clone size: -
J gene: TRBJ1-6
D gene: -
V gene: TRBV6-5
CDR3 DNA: TGTGCCAGCAGTTACTCCGGAGATAATTCACCCCTCCACTTT
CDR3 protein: CASSYSGDNSPLHF